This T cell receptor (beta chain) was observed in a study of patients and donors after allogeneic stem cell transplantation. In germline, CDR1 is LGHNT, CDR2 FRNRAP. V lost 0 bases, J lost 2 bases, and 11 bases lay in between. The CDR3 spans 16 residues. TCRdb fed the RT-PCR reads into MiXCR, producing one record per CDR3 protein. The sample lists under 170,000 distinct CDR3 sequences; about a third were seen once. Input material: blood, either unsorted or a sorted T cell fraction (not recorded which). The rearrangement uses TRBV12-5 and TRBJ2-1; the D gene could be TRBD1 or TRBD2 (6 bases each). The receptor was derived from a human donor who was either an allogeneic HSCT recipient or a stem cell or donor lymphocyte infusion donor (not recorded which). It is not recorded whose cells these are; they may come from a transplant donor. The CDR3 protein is CASGLVLGGTYNEQFF. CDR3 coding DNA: TGTGCTAGTGGTTTGGTATTAGGGGGGACCTACAATGAGCAGTTCTTC.